The 10 T cell receptor beta chains below all came from one sample that was sequenced in a study of blood T cells in healthy people across ages. A second PCR of 7 to 11 cycles used a sample-barcoded 5' primer and a J-beta primer mix. TCRdb re-analysed the 5' RACE reads in MiXCR, keeping a single row per CDR3 protein. This repertoire shows about 2 million distinct CDR3 sequences, roughly 52% found once; its top ten account for over 2%. Specimen: blood. The receptors shown here come from a woman aged 40 to 55 in good health.

The genes are TRBV12-3 or TRBV12-4 and TRBJ2-4; 7 bases align to TRBD1. This CDR3 is 17 amino acids long. V was clipped by 6 bases and J by 0 bases; unmatched bases: 11. The CDR3 region is CASSRTGQPLAKNIQYF. CDR3 DNA sequence: TGTGCCAGCAGCCGCACGGGACAGCCACTAGCCAAAAACATTCAGTACTTC.

V usage is TRBV29-1 and J usage is TRBJ2-1; no firm D call. TRBJ2-7 matches the DNA end more closely, so the J call is doubtful. Per the germline V gene, CDR1 is SQVTM and CDR2 is ANQGSEA. This CDR3 has 14 amino acids. The DNA for the CDR3 is TGCAGCGTTGAAGGGCCGTACTCCCACAATGAGCAGTACTTC. Amino acids: CSVEGPYSHNEQYF.

V usage is TRBV4-2 and J usage is TRBJ2-3, with 7 bases matching TRBD2. Trimming cost V 4 bases and J 0 bases; bases outside gene matches: 7. Germline CDR1 and CDR2: LGHNA and YNFKEQ. CDR3 length: 16 residues. The CDR3 nucleotides read TGTGCCAGCAGCCGGGACTGGCGGGGGAGCACAGATACGCAGTATTTT. It specifies CASSRDWRGSTDTQYF.

The rearrangement links TRBV7-2 to TRBJ2-7, with D possibly matching TRBD2 (6 bases). The CDR3 runs to 15 residues. Trimming stripped 0 bases from V and 0 bases from J, with 9 bases between. The germline CDR1 and CDR2 sequences are SGHTA and FQGNSA. The CDR3 DNA reads as TGTGCCAGCAGCTTAGCTGGGGGGATCTCCTACGAGCAGTACTTC. This gives the protein CASSLAGGISYEQYF.

For this clonotype: A much larger clonotype is one base distant, so this may be a read error. This rearrangement joins TRBV10-3 to TRBJ2-7; D not certain. The CDR3 is 13 residues long. Per germline, CDR1 ENHRY and CDR2 SYGVKD. The CDR3 DNA is TGTGCCATCAGTGATCGTGGTACCTACGGGCAGTACTTC. It translates to CAISDRGTYGQYF.

This chain connects TRBV18 to TRBJ2-6; D unresolved. The germline V gene has CDR1 KGHSH and CDR2 LQKENI. The V gene lost 6 bases and the J gene lost 0 bases, with 15 bases spanning the gap. This CDR3 spans 17 amino acids. The DNA for the CDR3 is TGTGCCAGCTCGGTCGTACATTTCGGCTCTGGGGCCAACGTCCTGACTTTC. It specifies CASSVVHFGSGANVLTF.

The chain carries TRBV4-2 and TRBJ2-7; D gene unclear. This CDR3 is built from 16 residues. Germline V gene sequence: CDR1 LGHNA, CDR2 YNFKEQ. The V end lost 0 bases, the J end lost 0 bases, and 12 bases lay between the germline ends. DNA of the CDR3: TGTGCCAGCAGCCAAGAGGTTAGCCCGAGCTCCTACGAGCAGTACTTC. Protein: CASSQEVSPSSYEQYF.

The V and J genes are TRBV5-1 and TRBJ1-2; 9 bases are shared with TRBD1. V gave up 3 bases and J gave up 3 bases; unmatched junction bases: 3. CDR1 and CDR2 from the germline V gene are SGHRS and YFSETQ. The CDR3 covers 14 residues. This CDR3 is CASSSGTGYYGYTF. CDR3 sequence (DNA): TGCGCCAGCAGCTCCGGGACAGGGTACTATGGCTACACCTTC.

This chain connects TRBV29-1 to TRBJ1-1; D remains ambiguous. The germline V gene has CDR1 SQVTM and CDR2 ANQGSEA. V lost 3 bases and J lost 1, with 21 bases in between. The CDR3 extends over 17 amino acids. The CDR3 loop reads CSVDRDRTGPSNTEAFF. The CDR3, as DNA: TGCAGCGTTGATAGGGATAGGACCGGGCCATCGAACACTGAAGCTTTCTTT.

The genes are TRBV3-1 and TRBJ2-1; D perhaps matches TRBD2 (5 bases). Germline loops: CDR1 LGHDT, CDR2 YNNKEL (reference sequence). V was cut by 0 bases and J by 10 bases, with 10 bases left in between. This CDR3 spans 13 amino acids. This chain's CDR3 is CASSQDAGTEQFF. CDR3 bases: TGTGCCAGCAGCCAAGATGCGGGCACGGAGCAGTTCTTC.